Listed here are 22 T cell receptor beta chains from one sample, sequenced in a study of Ad26.COV2.S vaccination and SARS-CoV-2 variants. Only in-frame clones appear in the TCRdb table, and some are missing; sequencing was by immunoSEQ multiplex PCR. The data show 300,000 to 350,000 clones, more than 85% seen once. Treatment: over 15 received Ad26.COV2.S at low or high dose, single or two shots; roughly five received placebo; per-sample allocation not given. At day 63 after the first vaccine or placebo injection, samples were drawn. This material consisted of peripheral blood, taken in a trial of Ad26.COV2.S vaccine versus placebo. The receptors shown here come from a person aged 18-60 years who received the Ad26.COV2.S COVID-19 vaccine or a placebo.

V and J are TRBV5-6 and TRBJ1-2; the D gene is possibly TRBD1 (6 bases). This CDR3 comprises 13 residues. Trimming took off 4 bases at V and 4 bases at J, with 11 bases between the two ends. The V gene's germline CDR1 is SGHDT and CDR2 YYEEEE. Written as DNA, the CDR3 is TGTGCCAGCAGCCCCTGGACAGCCTATGGCTACACCTTC. Protein: CASSPWTAYGYTF.

The chain uses TRBV19 and TRBJ1-2; maybe TRBD1 (6 bases). Trimming took 4 bases from V and 4 from J, leaving 13 bases between them. In germline, CDR1 is LNHDA, CDR2 SQIVND (reference sequence). The CDR3 consists of 14 residues. The CDR3 DNA reads as TGTGCCAGTAGTACCAGACAGGCAGGCTATGGCTACACCTTC. As protein: CASSTRQAGYGYTF.

The J gene is TRBJ2-1, the V gene TRBV3-1 (or the pseudogene TRBV3-2); 7 bases match TRBD1. The CDR3 has 13 residues. Germline CDR1 reads LGHDT; CDR2 reads YNNKEL (reference sequence). V gave up 1 base and J gave up 10 bases; unmatched junction bases: 4. The CDR3 is CASSQGQGREQFF. CDR3 nucleotides: TGTGCCAGCAGCCAAGGACAGGGTCGCGAGCAGTTCTTC.

The rearrangement uses TRBV11-2 and TRBJ2-2, with D perhaps matching TRBD1 (6 bases). Germline V gene sequence: CDR1 SGHAT, CDR2 FQNNGV. V was cut by 4 bases and J by 6 bases, with 21 bases left in between. The CDR3 spans 17 residues. In DNA form, the CDR3 reads TGTGCCAGCAGCTCAACTTCCGGGACATACCTCCCCGGGGAGCTGTTTTTT. Its translation is CASSSTSGTYLPGELFF.

The chain employs TRBV6-6 and TRBJ1-1, with D possibly TRBD1 on 5 matching bases. Between the trimmed V and J ends, which lost 0 bases and 1 base, there was a span of 9 bases. This CDR3 spans 15 amino acids. Germline-derived CDR1 and CDR2 are MNHNY and SVGAGI (reference sequence). The CDR3: CASSYSGRANTEAFF. In DNA form, the CDR3 reads TGTGCCAGCAGTTACTCTGGCAGGGCGAACACTGAAGCTTTCTTT.

The chain is built from TRBV12-3 or TRBV12-4 and TRBJ2-7; either TRBD1 or TRBD2 may fit D (6 bases each). The CDR3 covers 13 residues. Trimming stripped 4 bases from V and 4 bases from J, with 11 bases between. CDR3 protein: CASSSQGRYEQYF. The CDR3 bases are TGTGCCAGCAGTTCCCAGGGGAGGTACGAGCAGTACTTC.

The genes are TRBV3-1 (or the pseudogene TRBV3-2) and TRBJ1-1, with 7 bases identical to TRBD1. The J segment lost 6 bases and the V segment lost 0 bases, leaving 7 bases of the junction unmatched. Germline V gives CDR1 LGHDT, CDR2 YNNKEL (reference sequence). This CDR3 is built from 15 residues. The chain's CDR3 is CASSQDRGFGSEAFF. The CDR3 nucleotides read TGTGCCAGCAGCCAAGACAGGGGGTTCGGTTCTGAAGCTTTCTTT.

This sequence joins TRBV18 and TRBJ2-3; TRBD1 is a possible D gene (6 bases). The CDR3 totals 16 residues. Germline values: CDR1 KGHSH, CDR2 LQKENI. Between the trimmed V and J ends, which lost 0 bases and 0 bases, there was a span of 10 bases. Here the CDR3 reads CASSPPDSYSTDTQYF. CDR3 DNA sequence: TGTGCCAGCTCACCACCGGACAGCTACAGCACAGATACGCAGTATTTT.

The rearrangement uses TRBV19 and TRBJ2-1; 13 bases fit TRBD2. J gave up 9 bases and V 9 bases, and 8 bases lay outside the gene matches. Germline CDR1 reads LNHDA; CDR2 reads SQIVND (reference sequence). CDR3 length equals 14 residues. CDR3 nucleotides: TGTGCCAGCACCGGACTAGCGGGAGCCACTGAGCAGTTCTTC. Translated, it gives CASTGLAGATEQFF.

This chain connects TRBV2 to TRBJ1-1, with TRBD1 identical over 8 bases. CDR3 size: 16 residues. V gave up 5 bases and J gave up 4 bases; unmatched junction bases: 12. Germline values: CDR1 SNHLY, CDR2 FYNNEI. CDR3 bases: TGTGCCAGCAGTCCTAACCCGGACAGGGATTTCACTGAAGCTTTCTTT. Its translation: CASSPNPDRDFTEAFF.

This chain joins TRBV6-2 or TRBV6-3 and TRBJ2-7, with 7 bases aligning to TRBD1. Per the germline V gene, CDR1 is MNHEY and CDR2 is SVGEGT. V lost 5 bases and J lost 2; bases outside the gene matches: 6. CDR3 length equals 14 residues. This CDR3 reads CASSGRQGTYEQYF. CDR3 nucleotides: TGTGCCAGCAGTGGACGACAGGGTACCTACGAGCAGTACTTC.

V usage is TRBV5-1 and J usage is TRBJ1-1; a weak D match, TRBD1 (6 bases). V was cut by 6 bases and J by 3 bases, with 21 bases left in between. CDR1 is SGHRS, CDR2 YFSETQ, per germline. The CDR3 loop spans 16 amino acids. The CDR3 DNA sequence: TGCGCCAGCAACATTGGAACAGGGAGCAGGGACACTGAAGCTTTCTTT. This codes for CASNIGTGSRDTEAFF.

The CDR3 bases are TGTGCCAGCAGTGTCTCGGGGGGGACTAATTCACCCCTCCACTTT. Encoded protein: CASSVSGGTNSPLHF. The genes are TRBV6-2 or TRBV6-3 and TRBJ1-6; D is possibly TRBD1 (5 bases). Trimming stripped 5 bases from V and 6 bases from J, with 14 bases between. The CDR3 runs 15 residues. Germline V gene lookup returns CDR1 MNHEY and CDR2 SVGEGT.

The rearrangement uses TRBV29-1 and TRBJ1-1, with TRBD1 matching 7 bases. Trimming cost V 7 bases and J 0 bases; bases outside gene matches: 8. The CDR3 contains 14 residues. The germline CDR1 and CDR2 sequences are SQVTM and ANQGSEA. The CDR3 coding sequence is TGCAGCGCCGGACACAGGGGAATGAACACTGAAGCTTTCTTT. This encodes CSAGHRGMNTEAFF.

The chain links TRBV24-1 to TRBJ1-1; D not certain. Germline CDR1 is KGHDR and CDR2 is SFDVKD. This CDR3 is 11 amino acids long. With 3 bases removed from V and 7 bases from J, the gap between germline ends came to 5 bases. The CDR3 DNA reads as TGTGCCACCAGTGATCGAGATGAAGCTTTCTTT. Translated: CATSDRDEAFF.

The CDR3 sequence: CASSPFRTANTGELFF. CDR3 in DNA: TGTGCCAGCTCACCGTTTCGGACAGCCAACACCGGGGAGCTGTTTTTT. The chain couples TRBV18 to TRBJ2-2, with D possibly being TRBD1 (6 bases). The CDR3 consists of 16 residues. Germline assignment: CDR1 KGHSH and CDR2 LQKENI. Trimming pared 3 bases from V and 2 bases from J, leaving 13 bases between.

CDR3 region: CASRPKTGGGNTIYF. The CDR3 region has the DNA TGTGCCAGCAGACCCAAGACAGGGGGAGGAAACACCATATATTTT. The V gene is TRBV3-1 (or the pseudogene TRBV3-2), the J gene TRBJ1-3; TRBD1 aligns across 9 bases. CDR1 and CDR2 (germline): LGHDT, YNNKEL (reference sequence). The junction had 7 bases not matched to a gene; V was cut back by 6 bases and J by 4 bases. The CDR3 contains 15 residues.

The gene calls are TRBV9 and TRBJ2-1, with TRBD1 identical over 8 bases. The CDR3 has 16 residues. Germline trimming cut 3 bases from V and 2 bases from J; bases unmatched to any gene: 7. CDR1 and CDR2 from the germline V gene are SGDLS and YYNGEE. Here the CDR3 DNA reads TGTGCCAGCAGCGACCCCCGGACAGGGCCCTACAATGAGCAGTTCTTC. This encodes CASSDPRTGPYNEQFF.

This clone was detected only a few times. This rearrangement joins TRBV12-3 or TRBV12-4 to TRBJ1-1; tentative D call: TRBD1 (5 bases). Trimming took off 1 base at V and 11 bases at J, with 14 bases between the two ends. The CDR3 has 13 residues. The CDR3 loop is CASSLGGQGGAFF. The DNA for the CDR3 is TGTGCCAGCAGTTTAGGGGGCCAGGGTGGTGCTTTCTTT.

V usage is TRBV19 and J usage is TRBJ2-3; 10 bases fit TRBD2. Germline-derived CDR1 and CDR2 are LNHDA and SQIVND (reference sequence). This CDR3 spans 17 amino acids. Trimming removed 6 bases from V and 0 bases from J; junction bases left unmatched: 9. CDR3 sequence reads: CASSTRLAGESTDTQYF. CDR3 nucleotides: TGTGCCAGTAGCACCCGCCTAGCGGGGGAAAGCACAGATACGCAGTATTTT. The whole variable domain, remainder taken from reference TRBV19 and TRBJ2-3, is DGGITQSPKYLFRKEGQNVTLSCEQNLNHDAMYWYRQDPGQGLRLIYYSQIVNDFQKGDIAEGYSVSREKKESFPLTVTSAQKNPTAFYLCASSTRLAGESTDTQYFGPGTRLTVL.

The chain carries TRBV5-1 and TRBJ2-7; 10 nucleotides match TRBD2. Germline trimming cut 5 bases from V and 0 bases from J; bases unmatched to any gene: 5. CDR3 length equals 15 residues. Germline V gene sequence: CDR1 SGHRS, CDR2 YFSETQ. CDR3 loop: CASRAPSGSSYEQYF. CDR3 DNA: TGCGCCAGCAGGGCCCCTAGCGGGAGCTCCTACGAGCAGTACTTC.

This chain links TRBV29-1 with TRBJ2-2, with D possibly matching TRBD1 (5 bases). Per the germline V gene, CDR1 is SQVTM and CDR2 is ANQGSEA. Trimming took off 6 bases at V and 1 base at J, with 12 bases between the two ends. The CDR3 runs 14 residues. Here the CDR3 reads CSVASTENTGELFF. The DNA of the CDR3 is TGCAGCGTCGCCTCGACAGAGAACACCGGGGAGCTGTTTTTT.